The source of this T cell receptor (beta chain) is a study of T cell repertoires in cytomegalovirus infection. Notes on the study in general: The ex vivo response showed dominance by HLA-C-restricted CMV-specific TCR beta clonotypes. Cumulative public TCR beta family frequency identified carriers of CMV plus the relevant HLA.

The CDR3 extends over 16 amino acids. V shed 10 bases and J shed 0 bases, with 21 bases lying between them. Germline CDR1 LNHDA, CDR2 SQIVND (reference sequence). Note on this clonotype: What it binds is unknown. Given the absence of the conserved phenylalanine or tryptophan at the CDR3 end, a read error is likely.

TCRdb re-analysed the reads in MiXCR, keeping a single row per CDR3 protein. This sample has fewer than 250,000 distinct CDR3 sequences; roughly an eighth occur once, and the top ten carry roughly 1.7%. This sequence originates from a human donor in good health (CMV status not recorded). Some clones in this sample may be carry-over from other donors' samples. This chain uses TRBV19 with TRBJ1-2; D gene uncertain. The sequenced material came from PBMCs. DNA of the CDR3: TGTGCCACCACCCTAAGAGGGCCCCCTTCTAACTATGGCTACACCGTC. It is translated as CATTLRGPPSNYGYTV.